This T cell receptor (beta chain) stems from a study of blood T cell repertoires in COVID-19. Method: immunoSEQ multiplex PCR; TCRdb's copy keeps in-frame clones and lacks some. The table includes 200,000 to 250,000 clones, almost 90% detected once. With 8 bases removed from V and 0 bases from J, the gap between germline ends came to 22 bases. Germline V gene lookup returns CDR1 SEHNR and CDR2 FQNEAQ (reference sequence). CDR3 length: 18 residues. The sequencing input was peripheral blood. This chain joins TRBV7-9 and TRBJ1-4; D is ambiguous. This receptor was taken from a woman aged 55-69 years with acute or convalescent COVID-19. CDR3 residues: CASRSLERESATNEKLFF. CDR3 coding DNA: TGTGCCAGCCGATCCTTGGAGCGAGAAAGTGCAACTAATGAAAAACTGTTTTTT.